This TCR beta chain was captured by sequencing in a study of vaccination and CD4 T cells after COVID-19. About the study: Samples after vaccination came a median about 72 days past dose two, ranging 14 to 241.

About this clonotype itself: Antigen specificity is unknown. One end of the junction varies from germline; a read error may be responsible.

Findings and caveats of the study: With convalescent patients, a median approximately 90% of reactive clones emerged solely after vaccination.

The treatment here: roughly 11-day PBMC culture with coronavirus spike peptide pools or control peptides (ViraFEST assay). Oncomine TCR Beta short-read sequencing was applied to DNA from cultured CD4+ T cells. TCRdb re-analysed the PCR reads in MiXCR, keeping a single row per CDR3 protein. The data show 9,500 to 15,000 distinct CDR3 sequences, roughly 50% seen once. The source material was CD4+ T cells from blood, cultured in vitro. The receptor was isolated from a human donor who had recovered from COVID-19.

The CDR3 nucleotides are TGTGCCAGTAATAAACCGGGGGCGAACTGTGGCTACACCTTC. Translation: CASNKPGANCGYTF. The J gene is TRBJ1-2, the V gene TRBV19; TRBD1 is a possible D gene (6 bases). Germline assignment: CDR1 LNHDA and CDR2 SQIVND (reference sequence). The CDR3 spans 14 residues.